This entry lists 5 T cell receptor beta chains sequenced from one sample in a study of patients and donors after allogeneic stem cell transplantation. Each CDR3 protein is one row after TCRdb ran MiXCR on the RT-PCR reads. The table records about 960,000 distinct CDR3 sequences, roughly 18% of them present only once. The sample comprised blood, either unsorted or a sorted T cell fraction (not recorded which). The receptors shown here come from a human donor who was either an allogeneic HSCT recipient or a stem cell or donor lymphocyte infusion donor (not recorded which). It is not recorded whose cells these are; they may come from a transplant donor.

This clonotype has just a few counts. The rearrangement links TRBV18 to TRBJ2-3; D is ambiguous. Germline lookup yields CDR1 KGHSH and CDR2 LQKENI. V lost 5 bases and J 2 bases, leaving 14 bases between the germline ends. The CDR3 spans 15 residues. CDR3 protein: CASSSDGPDTDTQYF. CDR3 DNA: TGTGCCAGCTCATCGGACGGACCTGACACAGATACGCAGTATTTT.

This chain uses TRBV10-3 with TRBJ2-7, with 7 bases lining up with TRBD1. The CDR3 covers 12 residues. The V segment lost 10 bases and the J segment 4 bases; nucleotides outside the gene matches: 7. Germline loops: CDR1 ENHRY, CDR2 SYGVKD. The chain's CDR3 is CATGQSLYEQYF. The CDR3 coding sequence is TGTGCCACGGGACAGAGCCTTTACGAGCAGTACTTC.

The chain carries TRBV20-1 and TRBJ2-5; D is possibly TRBD2 (5 bases). Per the germline V gene, CDR1 is DFQATT and CDR2 is SNEGSKA (reference sequence). Trimming removed 3 bases from V and 5 bases from J, with 13 bases in between. The CDR3 spans 13 residues. The CDR3 coding sequence is TGCAGTGCTAGGACCGGCGGGTGGGAGACCCAGTACTTC. It encodes CSARTGGWETQYF.

This clonotype has just a few counts. The CDR3, as DNA: TGCAGCGTTGAAGATCAACTAATGGGGGGGCGTTACGAGCAGTACTTC. Translation gives CSVEDQLMGGRYEQYF. The chain employs TRBV29-1 and TRBJ2-7; D might be TRBD2 (7 bases). Germline V gene data show CDR1 as SQVTM and CDR2 as ANQGSEA. V lost 0 bases, J lost 4 bases, and 19 bases lay in between. There are 16 residues in the CDR3.

The chain combines TRBV11-2 with TRBJ2-1; tentatively, D is TRBD1 (6 bases). The CDR3 extends over 14 amino acids. Trimming cost V 4 bases and J 10 bases, with 17 bases left between them. Germline loops: CDR1 SGHAT, CDR2 FQNNGV. DNA for the CDR3: TGTGCCAGCAGCTGGGCCAGGGGCAATGGGGAGCAGTTCTTC. Translating it yields CASSWARGNGEQFF.